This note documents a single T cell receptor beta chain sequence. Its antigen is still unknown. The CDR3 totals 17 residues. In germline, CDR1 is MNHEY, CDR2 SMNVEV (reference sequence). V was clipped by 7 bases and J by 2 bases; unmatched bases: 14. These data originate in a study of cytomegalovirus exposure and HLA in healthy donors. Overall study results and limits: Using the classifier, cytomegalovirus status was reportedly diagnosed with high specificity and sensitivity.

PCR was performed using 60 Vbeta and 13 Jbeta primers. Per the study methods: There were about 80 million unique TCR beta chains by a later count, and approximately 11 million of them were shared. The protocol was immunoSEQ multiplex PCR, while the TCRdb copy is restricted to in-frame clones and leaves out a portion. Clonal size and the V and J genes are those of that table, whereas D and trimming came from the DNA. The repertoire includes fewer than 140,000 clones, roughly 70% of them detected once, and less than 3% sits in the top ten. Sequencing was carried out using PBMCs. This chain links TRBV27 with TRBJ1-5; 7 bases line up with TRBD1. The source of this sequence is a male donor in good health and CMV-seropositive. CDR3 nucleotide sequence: TGTGCCAGCAATAATGACAGGGCGCAACCGGGCAATCAGCCCCAGCATTTT. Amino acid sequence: CASNNDRAQPGNQPQHF.